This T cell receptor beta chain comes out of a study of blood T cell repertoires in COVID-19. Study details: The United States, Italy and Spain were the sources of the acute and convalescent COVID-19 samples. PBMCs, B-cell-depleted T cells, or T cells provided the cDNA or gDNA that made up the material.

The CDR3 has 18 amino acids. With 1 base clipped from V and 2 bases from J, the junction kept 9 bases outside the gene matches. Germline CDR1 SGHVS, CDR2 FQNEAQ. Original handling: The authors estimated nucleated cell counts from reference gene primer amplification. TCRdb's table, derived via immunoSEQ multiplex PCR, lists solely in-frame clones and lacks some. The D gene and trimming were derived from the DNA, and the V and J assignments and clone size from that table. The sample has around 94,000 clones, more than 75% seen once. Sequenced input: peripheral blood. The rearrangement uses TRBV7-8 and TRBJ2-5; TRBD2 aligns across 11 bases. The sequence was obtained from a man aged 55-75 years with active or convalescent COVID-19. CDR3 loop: CASSLGSRASGRQETQYF. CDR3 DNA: TGTGCCAGCAGCTTAGGTAGTAGGGCTAGCGGGAGGCAAGAGACCCAGTACTTC.